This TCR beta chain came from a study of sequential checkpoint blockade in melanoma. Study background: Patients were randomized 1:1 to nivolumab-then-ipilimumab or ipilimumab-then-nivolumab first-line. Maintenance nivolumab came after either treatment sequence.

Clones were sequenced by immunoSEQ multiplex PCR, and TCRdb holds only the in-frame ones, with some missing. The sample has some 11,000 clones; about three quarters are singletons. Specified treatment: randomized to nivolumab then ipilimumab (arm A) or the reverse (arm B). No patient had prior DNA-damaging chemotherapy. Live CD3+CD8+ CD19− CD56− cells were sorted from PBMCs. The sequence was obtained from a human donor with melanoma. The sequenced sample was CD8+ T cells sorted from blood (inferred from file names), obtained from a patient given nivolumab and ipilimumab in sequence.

CDR3 loop: CASSSLQGGYYEQYF. In nucleotides, the CDR3 is TGTGCCAGCAGTTCACTACAGGGGGGCTACTACGAGCAGTACTTC. The J gene is TRBJ2-7, the V gene TRBV27; 8 nucleotides line up with TRBD1. V lost 4 bases, J lost 3 bases, and 8 bases stayed unmatched. Looked up from germline, CDR1 is MNHEY and CDR2 is SMNVEV (reference sequence). CDR3 length equals 15 residues.